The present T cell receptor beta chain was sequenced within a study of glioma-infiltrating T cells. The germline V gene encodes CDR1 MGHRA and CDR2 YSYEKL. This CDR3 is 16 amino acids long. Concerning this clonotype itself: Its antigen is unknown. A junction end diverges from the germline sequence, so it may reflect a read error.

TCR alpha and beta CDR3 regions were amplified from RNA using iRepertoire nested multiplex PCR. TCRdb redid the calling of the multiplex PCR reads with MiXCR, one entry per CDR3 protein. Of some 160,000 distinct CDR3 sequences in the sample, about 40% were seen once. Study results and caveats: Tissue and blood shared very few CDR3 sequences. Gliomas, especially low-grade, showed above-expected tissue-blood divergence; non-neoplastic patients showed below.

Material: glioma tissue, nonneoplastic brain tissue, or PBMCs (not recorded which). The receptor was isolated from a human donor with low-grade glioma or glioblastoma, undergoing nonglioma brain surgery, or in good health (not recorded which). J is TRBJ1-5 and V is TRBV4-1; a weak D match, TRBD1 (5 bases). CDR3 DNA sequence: TGCGCCAGAAGCCAAGAAGGTTCAGGGATCAATCAGCCCCAGAATTTT. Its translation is CARSQEGSGINQPQNF.